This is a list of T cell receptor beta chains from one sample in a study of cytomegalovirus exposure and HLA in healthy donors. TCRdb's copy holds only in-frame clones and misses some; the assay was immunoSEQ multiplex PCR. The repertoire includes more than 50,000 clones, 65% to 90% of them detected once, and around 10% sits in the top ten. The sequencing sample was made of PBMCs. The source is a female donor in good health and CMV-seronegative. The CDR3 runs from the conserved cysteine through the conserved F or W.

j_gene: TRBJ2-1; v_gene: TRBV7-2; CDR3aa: CASSTQSSRDNEQFF
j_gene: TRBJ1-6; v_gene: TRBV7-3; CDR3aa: CASSLSDGSSPLHF
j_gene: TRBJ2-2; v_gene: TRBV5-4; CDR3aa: CASLPYGQRGTGELFF
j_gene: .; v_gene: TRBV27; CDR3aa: CASSGLAGAYEQYF
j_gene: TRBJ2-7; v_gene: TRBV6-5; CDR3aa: CASRRVAGASYEQYF
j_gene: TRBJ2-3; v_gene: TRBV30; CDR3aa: CAWSGTSGGSDTQYF
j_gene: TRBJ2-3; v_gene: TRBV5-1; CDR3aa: CASSLGDSFTDTQYF
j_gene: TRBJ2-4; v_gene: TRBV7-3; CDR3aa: CASSPGTGLGKNIQYF
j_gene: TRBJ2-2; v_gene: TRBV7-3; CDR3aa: CASNEGGPGTGELFF
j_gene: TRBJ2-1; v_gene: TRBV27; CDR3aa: CASSLDRVEGSYNEQFF
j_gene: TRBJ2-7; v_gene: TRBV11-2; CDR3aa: CASSKTSGSYEQYF
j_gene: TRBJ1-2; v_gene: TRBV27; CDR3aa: CATRDIPYGYTF
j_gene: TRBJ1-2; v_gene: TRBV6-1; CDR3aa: CASSEGWGSYGYTF
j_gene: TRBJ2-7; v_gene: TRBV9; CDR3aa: CASSVGTGVEQYF
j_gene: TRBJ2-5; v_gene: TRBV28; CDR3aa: CASRETGRETQYF
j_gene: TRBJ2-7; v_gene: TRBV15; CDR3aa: CATSRGGGRSYEQYF
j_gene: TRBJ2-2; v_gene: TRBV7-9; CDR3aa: CASSSVFTTRGTGELFF